The 19 T cell receptor beta chains given below trace back to one sample, sequenced in a study of cytomegalovirus exposure and HLA in healthy donors. The primer mix had 60 Vbeta and 13 Jbeta primers. The assay was immunoSEQ multiplex PCR, and TCRdb's table has in-frame clones only and misses some. The repertoire consists of approximately 100,000 clones, with approximately 76% occurring once and the leading ten covering 3.5% to 5%. Sequenced material: PBMCs. These receptors all come from a man aged 35-49 years in good health and CMV-seronegative.

The rearrangement links TRBV15 to TRBJ2-7; 7 positions match TRBD2. V lost 1 base and J lost 3; bases outside the gene matches: 6. The CDR3 loop spans 15 amino acids. Per the germline V gene, CDR1 is LNHNV and CDR2 is YYDKDF (reference sequence). CDR3 sequence reads: CATSRVPGEGYEQYF. CDR3 coding DNA: TGTGCCACCAGCAGAGTACCCGGGGAGGGCTACGAGCAGTACTTC.

The J gene is TRBJ1-1, the V gene TRBV7-8; 11 bases agree with TRBD1. There are 15 residues in the CDR3. Per the germline V gene, CDR1 is SGHVS and CDR2 is FQNEAQ. Trimming took 5 bases from V and 3 from J; bases not matched to a gene: 5. This chain's CDR3 is CASSLGQGGYTEAFF. As DNA, the CDR3 is TGTGCCAGCAGCCTGGGACAGGGGGGGTACACTGAAGCTTTCTTT. The whole variable domain, filled in from reference TRBV7-8 and TRBJ1-1, reads GAGVSQSPRYKVAKRGQDVALRCDPISGHVSLFWYQQALGQGPEFLTYFQNEAQLDKSGLPSDRFFAERPEGSVSTLKIQRTQQEDSAVYLCASSLGQGGYTEAFFGQGTRLTVV.

J is TRBJ1-2 and V is TRBV29-1; D perhaps matches TRBD1 (6 bases). CDR3 length equals 13 residues. Germline V gives CDR1 SQVTM, CDR2 ANQGSEA. The germline V and J ends were trimmed by 7 bases and 4 bases, with 16 bases remaining between them. The CDR3 protein is CSGGRGAVYGYTF. The CDR3 coding sequence is TGCAGCGGGGGGCGGGGGGCAGTCTATGGCTACACCTTC.

V gene TRBV2 combines with J gene TRBJ2-7; D remains ambiguous. Germline V gene data show CDR1 as SNHLY and CDR2 as FYNNEI. The CDR3 runs 10 residues. CDR3 region: CASLAHEQYF. In DNA form, the CDR3 reads TGTGCTTCGTTAGCACACGAGCAGTACTTC.

The chain has TRBV5-4 and TRBJ2-1; 13 nucleotides match TRBD2. Per germline, CDR1 SGHNT and CDR2 YYREEE (reference sequence). Trimming took 3 bases from V and 0 from J; bases not matched to a gene: 6. This CDR3 is built from 18 residues. The DNA for the CDR3 is TGTGCCAGCAGCTGGGGACTAGCGGGACCGAGCTCCTACAATGAGCAGTTCTTC. Amino acid sequence: CASSWGLAGPSSYNEQFF.

This rearrangement joins TRBV30 to TRBJ1-3; D possibly corresponds to TRBD1 (5 bases). Trimming left V 5 bases short and J 0 bases short, with 8 bases between. Germline CDR1 GTSNPN, CDR2 SVGIG (reference sequence). The CDR3 loop spans 13 amino acids. The CDR3, as DNA: TGTGCCTGGGAAAGGGGCTCTGGAAACACCATATATTTT. Translated, it gives CAWERGSGNTIYF. Supplemented by reference TRBV30 and TRBJ1-3, the full variable domain reads SQTIHQWPATLVQPVGSPLSLECTVEGTSNPNLYWYRQAAGRGLQLLFYSVGIGQISSEVPQNLSASRPQDRQFILSSKKLLLSDSGFYLCAWERGSGNTIYFGEGSWLTVV.

J is TRBJ2-1 and V is TRBV7-2, with D possibly TRBD2 on 7 matching bases. Germline CDR1 SGHTA, CDR2 FQGNSA. The CDR3 runs to 16 residues. Trimming cost V 5 bases and J 6 bases, with 20 bases left between them. As DNA, the CDR3 is TGTGCCAGCAGCCGTTCGTGGACTAGGGGGAGCAATGAGCAGTTCTTC. This encodes CASSRSWTRGSNEQFF.

This clone was counted between two and nine times. The rearrangement uses TRBV7-9 and TRBJ2-7; D possibly corresponds to TRBD1 (5 bases). CDR1 SEHNR and CDR2 FQNEAQ come from the germline V gene (reference sequence). Trimming left V 5 bases short and J 0 bases short, with 11 bases between. The CDR3 has 14 amino acids. CDR3 sequence reads: CASSPSGFSYEQYV. The CDR3 DNA is TGTGCCAGCAGCCCATCAGGGTTCTCCTACGAGCAGTACGTC.

A note on this clone: Germline is not matched at one junction end, which may reflect a read error. The V gene is TRBV7-9, the J gene TRBJ2-7; 8 nucleotides line up with TRBD1. Germline V CDR1 and CDR2: SEHNR, FQNEAQ (reference sequence). The CDR3 length is 14 residues. In DNA form, the CDR3 reads TGTTCCAGCAGCTCCAGGGGGCACTCCTACGAGCAGTACTTC. This codes for CSSSSRGHSYEQYF.

This clone was found a few times. The chain has TRBV5-4 and TRBJ1-4, with D perhaps TRBD1 (5 bases). V was pared by 2 bases and J by 8 bases, with 16 bases between. CDR3 length equals 15 residues. From germline, CDR1 is SGHNT and CDR2 YYREEE (reference sequence). The CDR3 coding sequence is TGTGCCAGCAGCTTCCCAGGGCAACTGGGAGAAAAACTGTTTTTT. As protein: CASSFPGQLGEKLFF.

The sample holds one count of this clone. The chain couples TRBV2 to TRBJ2-1; 11 positions match TRBD2. The CDR3 has 15 amino acids. Germline V gene sequence: CDR1 SNHLY, CDR2 FYNNEI. V shed 6 bases and J 7 bases; nucleotides not matched to a gene: 8. CDR3 DNA sequence: TGTGCCAGCAGGGCGACTAGCGGGGCGAGAAATGAGCAGTTCTTC. Protein sequence: CASRATSGARNEQFF.

The chain has TRBV7-9 and TRBJ2-3; D gene uncertain. Germline assignment: CDR1 SEHNR and CDR2 FQNEAQ (reference sequence). This CDR3 has 14 amino acids. V was clipped by 4 bases and J by 6 bases, with 14 bases between them. The DNA for the CDR3 is TGTGCCAGCAGCTCGCGAGACCGGCGGGATACGCAGTATTTT. Its protein is CASSSRDRRDTQYF. Supplemented by reference TRBV7-9 and TRBJ2-3, the full variable domain reads DTGVSQNPRHKITKRGQNVTFRCDPISEHNRLYWYRQTLGQGPEFLTYFQNEAQLEKSRLLSDRFSAERPKGSFSTLEIQRTEQGDSAMYLCASSSRDRRDTQYFGPGTRLTVL.

The rearrangement links TRBV7-9 to TRBJ1-1; D unresolved. This CDR3 contains 12 residues. Germline loops: CDR1 SEHNR, CDR2 FQNEAQ (reference sequence). The V end lost 3 bases, the J end lost 6 bases, and 8 bases lay between the germline ends. This chain's CDR3 is CASSFTGSEAFF. The CDR3 DNA is TGTGCCAGCAGCTTTACGGGATCTGAAGCTTTCTTT.

The rearrangement uses TRBV18 and TRBJ1-1; possibly TRBD1 for D (5 bases). The CDR3 is 15 residues long. Germline CDR1 KGHSH, CDR2 LQKENI. V was cut by 0 bases and J by 2 bases, with 10 bases left in between. Here the CDR3 DNA reads TGTGCCAGCTCACCACCTACCAGGGCTAACACTGAAGCTTTCTTT. Its protein is CASSPPTRANTEAFF. The whole variable domain, remainder taken from reference TRBV18 and TRBJ1-1, is NAGVMQNPRHLVRRRGQEARLRCSPMKGHSHVYWYRQLPEEGLKFMVYLQKENIIDESGMPKERFSAEFPKEGPSILRIQQVVRGDSAAYFCASSPPTRANTEAFFGQGTRLTVV.

The rearrangement uses TRBV7-6 and TRBJ2-3; TRBD2 matches at 7 bases. V shed 2 bases and J 5 bases; nucleotides not matched to a gene: 13. The CDR3 is made up of 17 amino acids. From germline, CDR1 is SGHVS and CDR2 FNYEAQ. This CDR3 reads CASSLKSRSRGGDTQYF. The CDR3 DNA sequence: TGTGCCAGCAGCTTAAAGAGTAGGAGTCGCGGGGGAGATACGCAGTATTTT.

This chain links TRBV6-5 with TRBJ1-2; D is perhaps TRBD1 (6 bases). Germline V lookup: CDR1 MNHEY, CDR2 SVGAGI. The CDR3 is made up of 14 amino acids. V was trimmed by 2 bases and J by 5 bases, leaving 12 bases between them. CDR3 amino acids: CASSYAGDIYGYTF. The CDR3 nucleotides are TGTGCCAGCAGTTACGCAGGGGACATATATGGCTACACCTTC.

V and J are TRBV10-3 and TRBJ1-1, with 10 bases aligning to TRBD1. Germline trimming cut 4 bases from V and 6 bases from J; bases unmatched to any gene: 14. The germline V gene encodes CDR1 ENHRY and CDR2 SYGVKD. The CDR3 has 17 amino acids. CDR3 region: CAISGISFDRGLAEAFF. In DNA form, the CDR3 reads TGTGCCATCAGTGGCATTTCTTTCGACAGGGGGCTCGCTGAAGCTTTCTTT.

The rearrangement links TRBV6-1 to TRBJ2-2; 9 positions agree with TRBD2. Looked up from germline, CDR1 is MNHNS and CDR2 is SASEGT. Trimming cost V 1 base and J 4 bases; bases outside gene matches: 7. CDR3 length equals 17 residues. This CDR3 reads CASSEVRRGGRTGELFF. CDR3 DNA sequence: TGTGCCAGCAGTGAAGTTAGGCGGGGGGGCCGCACCGGGGAGCTGTTTTTT.

V and J are TRBV19 and TRBJ1-3; D is unclear. This CDR3 comprises 15 residues. Looked up from germline, CDR1 is LNHDA and CDR2 is SQIVND (reference sequence). With 3 bases removed from V and 4 bases from J, the gap between germline ends came to 13 bases. Here the CDR3 reads CASSMDTRSGNTIYF. In nucleotides, the CDR3 is TGTGCCAGTAGTATGGATACCAGGTCCGGAAACACCATATATTTT.